This T cell receptor (beta chain) was captured in a study of control samples from healthy donors and cancer patients. Germline CDR1 LNHDA, CDR2 SQIVND (reference sequence). CDR3 length: 12 residues. Trimming took off 5 bases at V and 3 bases at J, with 5 bases between the two ends. Measured with immunoSEQ multiplex PCR; TCRdb has only the in-frame clones, and not every one. Seen here are roughly 150,000 clones, 80% to 95% observed once, and the top ten hold 0.68%. The receptor was isolated from a woman aged 25 to 39 in good health. The chain uses TRBV19 and TRBJ1-5; unclear D gene. Sequencing input: blood. CDR3 bases: TGTGCCAGTAGTCCCCACAATCAGCCCCAGCATTTT. Protein product: CASSPHNQPQHF. The full variable domain, with the rest looked up from reference TRBV19 and TRBJ1-5, is DGGITQSPKYLFRKEGQNVTLSCEQNLNHDAMYWYRQDPGQGLRLIYYSQIVNDFQKGDIAEGYSVSREKKESFPLTVTSAQKNPTAFYLCASSPHNQPQHFGDGTRLSIL.